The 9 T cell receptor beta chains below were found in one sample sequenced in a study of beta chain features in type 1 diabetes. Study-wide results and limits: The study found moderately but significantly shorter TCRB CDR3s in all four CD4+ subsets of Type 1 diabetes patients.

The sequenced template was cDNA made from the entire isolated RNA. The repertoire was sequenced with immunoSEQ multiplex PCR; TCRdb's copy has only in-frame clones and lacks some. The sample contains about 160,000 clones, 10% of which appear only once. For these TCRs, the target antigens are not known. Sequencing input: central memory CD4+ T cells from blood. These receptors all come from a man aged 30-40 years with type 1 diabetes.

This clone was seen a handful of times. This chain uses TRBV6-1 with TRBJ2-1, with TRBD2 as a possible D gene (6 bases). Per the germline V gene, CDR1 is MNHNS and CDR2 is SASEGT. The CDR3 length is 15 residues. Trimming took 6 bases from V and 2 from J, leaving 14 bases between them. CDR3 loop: CASRVPGVPYNEQFF. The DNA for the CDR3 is TGTGCCAGCAGGGTCCCGGGAGTTCCCTACAATGAGCAGTTCTTC.

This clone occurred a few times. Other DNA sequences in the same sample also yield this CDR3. The CDR3 region is CASSPTGDISYNEQFF. Written as DNA, the CDR3 is TGTGCCAGCTCACCAACCGGGGACATCTCCTACAATGAGCAGTTCTTC. The rearrangement joins TRBV18 to TRBJ2-1, with D maybe TRBD1 (6 bases). The V end lost 2 bases, the J end lost 0 bases, and 11 bases lay between the germline ends. Looked up from germline, CDR1 is KGHSH and CDR2 is LQKENI. The CDR3 length is 16 residues.

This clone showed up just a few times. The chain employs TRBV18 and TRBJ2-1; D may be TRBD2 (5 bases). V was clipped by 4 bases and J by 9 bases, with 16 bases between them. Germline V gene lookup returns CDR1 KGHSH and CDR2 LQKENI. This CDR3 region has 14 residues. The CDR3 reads CASSLSSTGSEQFF. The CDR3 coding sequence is TGTGCCAGCTCACTTTCGTCCACTGGGAGTGAGCAGTTCTTC.

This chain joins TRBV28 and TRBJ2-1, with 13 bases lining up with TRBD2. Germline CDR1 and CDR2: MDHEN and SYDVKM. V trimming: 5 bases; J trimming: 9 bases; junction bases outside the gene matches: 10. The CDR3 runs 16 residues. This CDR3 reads CASSVGGLAGVGEQFF. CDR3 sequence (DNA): TGTGCCAGCAGTGTGGGAGGACTAGCGGGAGTAGGTGAGCAGTTCTTC.

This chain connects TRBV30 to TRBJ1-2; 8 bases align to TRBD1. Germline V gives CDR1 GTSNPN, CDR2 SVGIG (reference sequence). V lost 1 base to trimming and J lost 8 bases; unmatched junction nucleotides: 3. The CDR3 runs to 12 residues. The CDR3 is CAWSADRVGYTF. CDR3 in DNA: TGTGCCTGGAGTGCGGACAGGGTCGGCTACACCTTC.

CDR3 nucleotide sequence: TGTGCCAGCAGCTTAGTAACAACAGATACGCAGTATTTT. Amino acids: CASSLVTTDTQYF. The rearrangement joins TRBV7-2 to TRBJ2-3; unclear D gene. This CDR3 comprises 13 residues. V gave up 1 base and J gave up 3 bases, with 5 bases separating them. CDR1 is SGHTA, CDR2 FQGNSA, per germline.

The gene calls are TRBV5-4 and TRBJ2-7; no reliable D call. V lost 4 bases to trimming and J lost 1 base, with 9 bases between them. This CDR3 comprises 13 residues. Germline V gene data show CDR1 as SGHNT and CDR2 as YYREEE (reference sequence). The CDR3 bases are TGTGCCAGCAGCGAACAGCCGTCCTACGAGCAGTACTTC. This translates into CASSEQPSYEQYF.

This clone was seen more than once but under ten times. As DNA, the CDR3 is TGTGCCATCAGTGAGCCGGGGGACAGAAGGGACAATGAGCAGTTCTTC. Encoded protein: CAISEPGDRRDNEQFF. This chain uses TRBV10-3 with TRBJ2-1; D perhaps matches TRBD1 (7 bases). CDR3 size: 16 residues. The V end lost 2 bases, the J end lost 5 bases, and 16 bases lay between the germline ends. CDR1 and CDR2 (germline): ENHRY, SYGVKD.

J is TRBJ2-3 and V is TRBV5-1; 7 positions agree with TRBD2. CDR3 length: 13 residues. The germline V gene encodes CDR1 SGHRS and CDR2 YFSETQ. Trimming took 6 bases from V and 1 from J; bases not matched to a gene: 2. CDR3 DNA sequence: TGCGCCAGCAATGCGGGGGGCACAGATACGCAGTATTTT. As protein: CASNAGGTDTQYF.